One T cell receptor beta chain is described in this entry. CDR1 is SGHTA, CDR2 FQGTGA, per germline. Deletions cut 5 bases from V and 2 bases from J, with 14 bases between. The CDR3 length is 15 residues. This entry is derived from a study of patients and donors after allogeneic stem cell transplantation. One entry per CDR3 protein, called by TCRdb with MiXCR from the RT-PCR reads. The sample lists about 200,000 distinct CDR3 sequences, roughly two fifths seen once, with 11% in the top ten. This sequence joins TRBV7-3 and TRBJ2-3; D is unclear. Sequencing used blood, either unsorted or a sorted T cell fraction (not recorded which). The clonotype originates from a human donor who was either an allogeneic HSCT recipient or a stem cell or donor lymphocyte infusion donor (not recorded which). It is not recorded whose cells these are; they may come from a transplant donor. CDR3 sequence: CASSQPETHTDTQYF. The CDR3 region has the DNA TGTGCCAGCAGCCAACCAGAGACTCACACAGATACGCAGTATTTT.